This passage covers 8 T cell receptor beta chains from one sample sequenced in a study of CD8 T cells in Susac syndrome (dated by TCRdb to between 2019 and 2020). Library construction relied on the immunoSEQ multiplex PCR assay. RNA was extracted using the RNeasy kit, and about 0.45 to 1 ug of the RNA was reverse transcribed with random hexamers. TCRdb applied fastp at Q25 and MiXCR to the public reads, then kept only in-frame beta chains. Each CDR3 protein appears once, grouped with its most common genes and DNA. The sample table lists 150,000 to 190,000 distinct CDR3 sequences, 95% of them with a count of one. Approximately 0.15% of the sample is in the top ten clones. Sequences were obtained from CD8+ T cells from PBMCs. Source of these receptors: a human donor with multiple sclerosis.

V and J are TRBV29-1 and TRBJ2-1; D remains unclear. V gave up 3 bases and J gave up 5 bases, with 8 bases separating them. Germline V gives CDR1 SQVTM, CDR2 ANQGSEA. This CDR3 spans 12 amino acids. DNA of the CDR3: TGCAGCGTTGAGTTTCGTGACAATGAGCAGTTCTTC. As protein: CSVEFRDNEQFF.

This chain connects TRBV12-3 or TRBV12-4 to TRBJ1-5; D call uncertain. Trimming took off 8 bases at V and 7 bases at J, with 24 bases between the two ends. CDR3 length equals 16 residues. The CDR3, as DNA: TGTGCCAGCGGGTTAGGCGCACGGAATACAATCCAGCCCCAGCATTTT. Its protein product is CASGLGARNTIQPQHF.

The gene calls are TRBV4-1 and TRBJ2-7; a weak D match, TRBD1 (6 bases). Per the germline V gene, CDR1 is MGHRA and CDR2 is YSYEKL. CDR3 length: 14 amino acids. V lost 4 bases and J 4 bases, leaving 14 bases between the germline ends. For the CDR3, the DNA is TGCGCCAGCAGCCTGGACCGGGACACGTACGAGCAGTACGTC. As protein: CASSLDRDTYEQYV.

The chain joins TRBV20-1 to TRBJ2-5; 11 bases align to TRBD2. Germline lookup yields CDR1 DFQATT and CDR2 SNEGSKA (reference sequence). V gave up 3 bases and J gave up 5 bases; unmatched junction bases: 8. This CDR3 is 15 amino acids long. CDR3 coding DNA: TGCAGTGCTAGCTATCTAGCGGGGGGCCGGGAGACCCAGTACTTC. Translated, it gives CSASYLAGGRETQYF.

The V call is TRBV9, the J call TRBJ2-3; possible D gene TRBD2, 5 bases. CDR1 and CDR2 (germline): SGDLS, YYNGEE. V was shortened by 2 bases and J by 2 bases, with 9 bases between the two germline ends. The CDR3 extends over 14 amino acids. CDR3 coding DNA: TGTGCCAGCAGCGTTGACGACTACACAGATACGCAGTATTTT. Protein: CASSVDDYTDTQYF.

The chain links TRBV25-1 to TRBJ2-3; D remains ambiguous. Germline V gene data show CDR1 as MGHDK and CDR2 as SYGVNS. This CDR3 has 18 amino acids. V gave up 0 bases and J gave up 2 bases, with 18 bases separating them. CDR3 sequence reads: CASSEYKSENGYTDTQYF. The CDR3 DNA sequence: TGTGCCAGCAGTGAATATAAAAGTGAAAACGGATACACAGATACGCAGTATTTT. The full variable domain, in which reference TRBV25-1 and TRBJ2-3 provide the parts outside the CDR3, is EADIYQTPRYLVIGTGKKITLECSQTMGHDKMYWYQQDPGMELHLIHYSYGVNSTEKGDLSSESTVSRIRTEHFPLTLESARPSHTSQYLCASSEYKSENGYTDTQYFGPGTRLTVL.

The chain joins TRBV12-3 or TRBV12-4 to TRBJ2-3; perhaps D is TRBD1 or TRBD2 (5 bases each). V was clipped by 5 bases and J by 4 bases, with 16 bases between them. The CDR3 runs 15 residues. The CDR3 protein is CASSNPGPEADTQYF. The CDR3, as DNA: TGTGCCAGCAGTAACCCGGGGCCTGAGGCAGATACGCAGTATTTT.

This chain connects TRBV12-3 or TRBV12-4 to TRBJ1-2, with a weak D call TRBD1 (5 bases). The V end was cut by 3 bases, the J end by 7 bases, with 9 bases between. This CDR3 is built from 12 residues. Written as DNA, the CDR3 is TGTGCCAGCAGTTTTAAGGGGTTTGGCTACACCTTC. This gives the protein CASSFKGFGYTF.